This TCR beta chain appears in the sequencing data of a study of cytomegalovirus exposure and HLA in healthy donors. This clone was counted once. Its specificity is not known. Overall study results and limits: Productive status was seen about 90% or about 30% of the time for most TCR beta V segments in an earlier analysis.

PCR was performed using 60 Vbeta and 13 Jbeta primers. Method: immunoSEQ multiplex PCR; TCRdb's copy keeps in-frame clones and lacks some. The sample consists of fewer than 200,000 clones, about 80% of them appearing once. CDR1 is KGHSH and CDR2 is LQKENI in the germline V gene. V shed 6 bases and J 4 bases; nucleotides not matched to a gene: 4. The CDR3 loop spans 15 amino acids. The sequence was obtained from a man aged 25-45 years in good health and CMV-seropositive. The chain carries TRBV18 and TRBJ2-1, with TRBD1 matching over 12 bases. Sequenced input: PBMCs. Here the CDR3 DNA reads TGTGCCAGCTCGCCGGGACAGGGGGCATACAATGAGCAGTTCTTC. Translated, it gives CASSPGQGAYNEQFF.